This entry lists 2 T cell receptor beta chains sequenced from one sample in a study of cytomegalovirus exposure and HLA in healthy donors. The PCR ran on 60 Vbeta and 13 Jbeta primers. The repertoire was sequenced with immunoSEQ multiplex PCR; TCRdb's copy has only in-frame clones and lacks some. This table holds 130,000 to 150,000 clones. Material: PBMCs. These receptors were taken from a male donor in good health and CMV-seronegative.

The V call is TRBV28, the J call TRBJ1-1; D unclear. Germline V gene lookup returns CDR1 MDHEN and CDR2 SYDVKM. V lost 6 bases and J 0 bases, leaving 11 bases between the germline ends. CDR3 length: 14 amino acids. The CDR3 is CASSSYVVNTEAFF. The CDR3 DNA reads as TGTGCCAGCAGCTCTTATGTAGTGAACACTGAAGCTTTCTTT.

The CDR3 DNA reads TGTGCCACCAGCAGAGAGAGGAGTTCCGCGGCCCCCCAGCATTTT. This gives the protein CATSRERSSAAPQHF. The chain has TRBV15 and TRBJ1-5; no reliable D call. This CDR3 region has 15 residues. V shed 0 bases and J shed 10 bases, with 16 bases lying between them. Germline V gene lookup returns CDR1 LNHNV and CDR2 YYDKDF (reference sequence).